The 18 T cell receptor beta chains in this list originate from one sample, sequenced in a study of T-cell memory formation after mild COVID-19. Via MiXCR, TCRdb re-called the 5' RACE reads, giving one row per CDR3 protein. The sample holds under 250,000 distinct CDR3 sequences, just over 9.5% seen once. The sample comprised PBMCs or a T cell subset sorted from them (not recorded which). The receptors derive from a man younger than 30 who had mild COVID-19 (a few samples of this study predate the infection). Cell type and time point are not known.

This clonotype came up a few times. J is TRBJ2-2 and V is TRBV7-9; 7 bases agree with TRBD1. There are 13 residues in the CDR3. Losses at the gene ends were 6 bases for V and 7 bases for J; bases not matched to a gene: 5. Germline CDR1 is SEHNR and CDR2 is FQNEAQ (reference sequence). For the CDR3, the DNA is TGTGCCAGCAGGACAGGGATGGGCGGGGAGCTGTTTTTT. It yields the protein CASRTGMGGELFF. The variable domain in full, with the rest retrieved from reference TRBV7-9 and TRBJ2-2, is DTGVSQNPRHKITKRGQNVTFRCDPISEHNRLYWYRQTLGQGPEFLTYFQNEAQLEKSRLLSDRFSAERPKGSFSTLEIQRTEQGDSAMYLCASRTGMGGELFFGEGSRLTVL.

In its sample, this clonotype was seen a few times. V is TRBV5-6 and J is TRBJ2-1, with D tentatively TRBD2 (6 bases). The CDR3 runs to 16 residues. Germline V gene sequence: CDR1 SGHDT, CDR2 YYEEEE. V lost 1 base and J lost 4, with 15 bases in between. The CDR3 sequence is CASSLTPGVGYNEQFF. The CDR3 DNA sequence: TGTGCCAGCAGCTTGACACCGGGGGTAGGGTACAATGAGCAGTTCTTC.

The CDR3, as DNA: TGTGCCAGCAGCTCCGGGACAAATCAGAACACTGAAGCTTTCTTT. This gives the protein CASSSGTNQNTEAFF. The V gene is TRBV5-6, the J gene TRBJ1-1; tentative D call: TRBD1 (6 bases). This CDR3 is 15 amino acids long. Trimming pared 3 bases from V and 1 base from J, leaving 13 bases between. From germline, CDR1 is SGHDT and CDR2 YYEEEE.

Only a few counts were recorded for this clonotype. V gene TRBV6-1 combines with J gene TRBJ2-3, with D unresolved. CDR1 and CDR2 from the germline V gene are MNHNS and SASEGT. This CDR3 spans 14 amino acids. Deletions cut 6 bases from V and 0 bases from J, with 10 bases between. CDR3 in DNA: TGTGCCAGCAGGCGTGAGAGGAGCACAGATACGCAGTATTTT. This encodes CASRRERSTDTQYF.

This sequence joins TRBV5-1 and TRBJ1-6; D is uncertain. Trimming removed 0 bases at V and 6 bases at J, with 10 bases between. The V gene's germline CDR1 is SGHRS and CDR2 YFSETQ. The CDR3 has 15 residues. This CDR3 is CASSLASVTNSPLHF. The CDR3 DNA is TGCGCCAGCAGCTTGGCTTCCGTCACTAATTCACCCCTCCACTTT.

The chain carries TRBV7-3 and TRBJ2-7; TRBD1 matches 10 bases. The V segment lost 5 bases and the J segment 6 bases; nucleotides outside the gene matches: 7. Germline CDR1 and CDR2: SGHTA and FQGTGA. The CDR3 consists of 14 residues. The CDR3 here is CASSPKTGGAEQYF. The CDR3 coding sequence is TGTGCCAGCAGCCCCAAGACAGGGGGCGCCGAGCAGTACTTC.

This clonotype was counted only a few times. The chain has TRBV5-4 and TRBJ2-3; 9 bases are a match to TRBD2. Germline CDR1 is SGHNT and CDR2 is YYREEE (reference sequence). The junction had 3 bases not matched to a gene; V was cut back by 0 bases and J by 4 bases. There are 15 residues in the CDR3. The CDR3 nucleotides read TGTGCCAGCAGCTTGGAGCGGGGGGCATCAGATACGCAGTATTTT. Translated, it gives CASSLERGASDTQYF.

Only a few counts were recorded for this clonotype. The chain combines TRBV20-1 with TRBJ2-5, with 10 bases fitting TRBD2. V lost 6 bases, J lost 0 bases, and 4 bases stayed unmatched. From germline, CDR1 is DFQATT and CDR2 SNEGSKA (reference sequence). This CDR3 has 14 amino acids. The CDR3 DNA reads TGCAGTGCAACAGGACTAGCGGACCAAGAGACCCAGTACTTC. As protein: CSATGLADQETQYF.

This sequence joins TRBV12-3 or TRBV12-4 and TRBJ2-3; D is unclear. The CDR3 is made up of 12 amino acids. V gave up 8 bases and J gave up 4 bases, with 10 bases separating them. The CDR3 DNA follows: TGTGCCAGCTGTCGAGACTCAGATACGCAGTATTTT. Protein sequence: CASCRDSDTQYF.

This clonotype came up many times. The rearrangement uses TRBV7-3 and TRBJ1-6; D is uncertain. CDR1 and CDR2 (germline): SGHTA, FQGTGA. Trimming stripped 6 bases from V and 7 bases from J, with 16 bases between. This CDR3 region has 15 residues. CDR3 in DNA: TGTGCCAGCAGTCCTGGGCTATCCCAGAATTCACCCCTCCACTTT. The encoded protein is CASSPGLSQNSPLHF.

This clonotype was counted only a few times. V usage is TRBV7-2 and J usage is TRBJ2-2; unclear D gene. Per germline, CDR1 SGHTA and CDR2 FQGNSA. The germline V and J ends were trimmed by 0 bases and 2 bases, with 4 bases remaining between them. The CDR3 totals 14 residues. CDR3 protein: CASSLAGNTGELFF. The CDR3 coding sequence is TGTGCCAGCAGCTTAGCGGGAAACACCGGGGAGCTGTTTTTT.

This clonotype came up a few times. V and J are TRBV7-9 and TRBJ2-7; perhaps TRBD2 as D (6 bases). Germline-derived CDR1 and CDR2 are SEHNR and FQNEAQ (reference sequence). There are 14 residues in the CDR3. Trimming left V 1 base short and J 7 bases short, with 14 bases between. This chain's CDR3 is CASSLVRGRGEQYF. The CDR3 DNA reads TGTGCCAGCAGCTTAGTCCGCGGTCGGGGGGAGCAGTACTTC.

At least ten counts were recorded for this clonotype. V usage is TRBV28 and J usage is TRBJ2-7; a possible D gene is TRBD2 (5 bases). Germline-derived CDR1 and CDR2 are MDHEN and SYDVKM. The ends were cut back, 5 bases at V and 6 bases at J, with 14 bases in the middle. The CDR3 loop spans 13 amino acids. This CDR3 reads CASSRTPPGEQYV. The CDR3 DNA sequence: TGTGCCAGCAGTAGGACTCCGCCTGGCGAGCAGTACGTC.

The chain is built from TRBV9 and TRBJ1-2; no firm D call. This CDR3 contains 15 residues. The germline V gene encodes CDR1 SGDLS and CDR2 YYNGEE. Trimming removed 0 bases from V and 8 bases from J, with 17 bases in between. DNA of the CDR3: TGTGCCAGCAGCGTAGTGCTAGGAGCGCCTGGCGGCTACACCTTC. This translates into CASSVVLGAPGGYTF.

This clonotype appeared many times. The gene calls are TRBV7-2 and TRBJ2-3; TRBD2 matches 9 bases. V dropped 5 bases and J dropped 2; count of bases not matched to a gene: 5. This CDR3 has 15 amino acids. Germline V gene data show CDR1 as SGHTA and CDR2 as FQGNSA. The CDR3 spells CASSLGLAHTDTQYF. The CDR3 region has the DNA TGTGCCAGCAGCCTCGGACTAGCGCACACAGATACGCAGTATTTT. The full variable domain, in which reference TRBV7-2 and TRBJ2-3 provide the parts outside the CDR3, is GAGVSQSPSNKVTEKGKDVELRCDPISGHTALYWYRQSLGQGLEFLIYFQGNSAPDKSGLPSDRFSAERTGGSVSTLTIQRTQQEDSAVYLCASSLGLAHTDTQYFGPGTRLTVL.

The chain couples TRBV29-1 to TRBJ1-5, with D maybe TRBD1 (5 bases). Germline V lookup: CDR1 SQVTM, CDR2 ANQGSEA. The CDR3 has 15 residues. V was pared by 6 bases and J by 2 bases, with 17 bases between. DNA of the CDR3: TGCAGCGTCGGGATCGGGGCTTCGGGCAATCAGCCCCAGCATTTT. Its translation: CSVGIGASGNQPQHF.

As for this clonotype: Compared with germline, one end of the junction differs, possibly owing to a read error. The V call is TRBV24-1, the J call TRBJ2-2; no reliable D call. Germline CDR1 is KGHDR and CDR2 is SFDVKD. The CDR3 is 14 residues long. The CDR3 nucleotides are TGTGCCGCCAGTGATCACCTGAACACCGGGGAGCTGTTTTTT. This translates into CAASDHLNTGELFF.

The rearrangement links TRBV5-1 to TRBJ1-3; D is unclear. The germline gives CDR1 SGHRS, CDR2 YFSETQ. The CDR3 consists of 17 residues. Trimming took 1 base from V and 1 from J, leaving 15 bases between them. CDR3 loop: CASSLKEGSWSGNTIYF. The CDR3, as DNA: TGCGCCAGCAGCTTGAAAGAGGGTTCTTGGTCTGGAAACACCATATATTTT. The whole variable domain, remainder taken from reference TRBV5-1 and TRBJ1-3, is KAGVTQTPRYLIKTRGQQVTLSCSPISGHRSVSWYQQTPGQGLQFLFEYFSETQRNKGNFPGRFSGRQFSNSRSEMNVSTLELGDSALYLCASSLKEGSWSGNTIYFGEGSWLTVV.